The TCR beta chain described here comes from a study of T cell changes during pregnancy in multiple sclerosis. The V and J ends lost 4 bases and 0 bases respectively, with 19 bases between them. CDR3 length: 17 amino acids. The V gene's germline CDR1 is SGHRS and CDR2 YFSETQ. Profiling relied on immunoSEQ multiplex PCR, and the TCRdb table lists in-frame clones only, not all of them. The table includes tens of thousands of clones, nearly 95% detected once. The gene calls are TRBV5-1 and TRBJ1-1, with D possibly matching TRBD1 (6 bases). Material: peripheral blood, obtained in the second trimester of pregnancy. The TCR sequence derives from a female donor with multiple sclerosis, enrolled in a pregnancy study. CDR3 loop: CASSLQGGGLMNTEAFF. CDR3 sequence (DNA): TGCGCCAGCAGCCTACAAGGGGGGGGACTCATGAACACTGAAGCTTTCTTT.